This TCR beta chain emerged from a study of cytomegalovirus exposure and HLA in healthy donors. Across the whole study: In terms of ancestry, the Caucasian-associated cluster contained about four fifths of the 350 to 450 genotyped donors.

This clone has a handful of counts. The antigen is undetermined. Study-wide results and caveats: Several of the most significant clusters were apparently associated with common viral pathogens in a later analysis. Analysis was carried out at a later point, and it linked a missense DCLRE1C variant to TCR beta V- and J-gene trimming.

Both 60 Vbeta primers and 13 Jbeta primers went into the PCR. This table comes from immunoSEQ multiplex PCR, and its TCRdb copy is limited to in-frame clones, with some not included. The repertoire holds over 200,000 clones, with 75% to 90% as singletons. Sequenced material: PBMCs. The clonotype originates from a woman aged 18-35 years in good health and CMV-seronegative.

The CDR3 coding sequence is TGTGCCAGCTCTGACAGGAACTATGGCTACACCTTC. Amino acid sequence: CASSDRNYGYTF. The chain uses TRBV7-9 and TRBJ1-2; D perhaps matches TRBD1 (6 bases). The CDR3 covers 12 residues. V shed 8 bases and J shed 2 bases, with 9 bases lying between them. The germline CDR1 and CDR2 sequences are SEHNR and FQNEAQ (reference sequence).